This T cell receptor beta chain was sequenced in a study of CD8+CD57+ T cells in acquired aplastic anemia. All sequencing subjects had displayed CD8+CD57+ cell expansion on flow cytometry. The patients all had a severe acquired aplastic anemia diagnosis. Germline trimming cut 11 bases from V and 5 bases from J; bases unmatched to any gene: 6. This CDR3 is 12 amino acids long. Looked up from germline, CDR1 is SEHNR and CDR2 is FQNEAQ (reference sequence). TCR beta VDJ combinations and CDR3 sequences were profiled from genomic DNA. TCRdb reanalysed the reads using MiXCR and keeps one entry per CDR3 protein. The data show fewer than 200,000 distinct CDR3 sequences, 71% seen once.

Sequenced material: sorted CD4+, CD8+, or CD8+CD57+ T cells (not recorded which) from PBMCs. V and J are TRBV7-9 and TRBJ2-3; 8 bases match TRBD1. The sequence came from a human donor with aplastic anemia. CDR3 in amino acids: CADQGAGDTQYF. In DNA form, the CDR3 reads TGTGCCGATCAGGGGGCGGGAGATACGCAGTATTTT.